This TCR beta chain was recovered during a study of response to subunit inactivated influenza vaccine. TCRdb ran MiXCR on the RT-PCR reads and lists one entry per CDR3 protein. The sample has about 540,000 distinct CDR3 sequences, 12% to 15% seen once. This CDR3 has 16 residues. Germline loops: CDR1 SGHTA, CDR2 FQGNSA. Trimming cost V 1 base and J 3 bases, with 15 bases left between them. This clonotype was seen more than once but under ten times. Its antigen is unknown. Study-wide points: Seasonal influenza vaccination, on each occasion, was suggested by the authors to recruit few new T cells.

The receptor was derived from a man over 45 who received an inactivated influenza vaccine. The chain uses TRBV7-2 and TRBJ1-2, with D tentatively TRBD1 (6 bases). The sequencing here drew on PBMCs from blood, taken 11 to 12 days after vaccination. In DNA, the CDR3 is TGTGCCAGCAGCTTAGGAGCGCAGGGGCTCGACTATGGCTACACCTTC. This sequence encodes CASSLGAQGLDYGYTF.